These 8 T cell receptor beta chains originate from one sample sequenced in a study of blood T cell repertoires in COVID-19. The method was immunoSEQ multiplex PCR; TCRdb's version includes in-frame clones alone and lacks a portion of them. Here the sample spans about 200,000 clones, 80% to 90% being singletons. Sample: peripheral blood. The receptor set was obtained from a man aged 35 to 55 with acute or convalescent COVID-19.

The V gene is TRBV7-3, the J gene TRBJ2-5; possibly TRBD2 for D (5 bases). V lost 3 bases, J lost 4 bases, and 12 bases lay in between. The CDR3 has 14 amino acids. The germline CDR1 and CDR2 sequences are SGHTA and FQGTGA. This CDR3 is CASSLLPRGETQYF. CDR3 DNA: TGTGCCAGCAGCTTGCTGCCCCGGGGAGAGACCCAGTACTTC.

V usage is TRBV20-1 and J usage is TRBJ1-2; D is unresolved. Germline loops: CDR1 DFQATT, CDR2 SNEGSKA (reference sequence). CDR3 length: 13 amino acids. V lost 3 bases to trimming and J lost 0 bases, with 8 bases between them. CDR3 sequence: CSASNLTNYGYTF. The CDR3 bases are TGCAGTGCTAGTAATCTTACTAACTATGGCTACACCTTC.

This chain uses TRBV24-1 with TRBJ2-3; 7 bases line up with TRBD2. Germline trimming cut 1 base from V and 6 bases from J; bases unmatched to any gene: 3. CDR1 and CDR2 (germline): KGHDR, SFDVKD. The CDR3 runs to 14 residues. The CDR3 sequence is CATSDLKGGDTQYF. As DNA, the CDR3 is TGTGCCACCAGTGATTTAAAGGGAGGGGATACGCAGTATTTT.

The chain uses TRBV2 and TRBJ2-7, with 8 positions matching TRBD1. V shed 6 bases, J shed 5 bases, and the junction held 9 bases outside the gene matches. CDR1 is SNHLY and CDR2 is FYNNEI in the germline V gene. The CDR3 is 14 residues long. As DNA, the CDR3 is TGTGCCAGCAGCCCCGGACAGGGTCGCCACGAGCAGTACTTC. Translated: CASSPGQGRHEQYF.

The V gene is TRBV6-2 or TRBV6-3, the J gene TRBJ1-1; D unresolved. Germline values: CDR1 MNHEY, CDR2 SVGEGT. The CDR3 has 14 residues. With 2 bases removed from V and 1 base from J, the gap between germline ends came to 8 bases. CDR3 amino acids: CASSYKGRNTEAFF. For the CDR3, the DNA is TGTGCCAGCAGTTACAAAGGGAGGAACACTGAAGCTTTCTTT.

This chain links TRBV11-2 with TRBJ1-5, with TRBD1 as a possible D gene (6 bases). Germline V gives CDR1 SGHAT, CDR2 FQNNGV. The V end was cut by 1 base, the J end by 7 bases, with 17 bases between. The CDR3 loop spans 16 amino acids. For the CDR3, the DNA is TGTGCCAGCAGCTTAGCTCTGTCGGGGGGGGCACAGCCCCAGCATTTT. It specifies CASSLALSGGAQPQHF.

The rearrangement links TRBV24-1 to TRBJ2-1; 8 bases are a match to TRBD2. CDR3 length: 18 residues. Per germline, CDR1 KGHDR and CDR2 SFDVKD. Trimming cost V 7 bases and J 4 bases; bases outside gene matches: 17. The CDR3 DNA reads TGTGCCACCAGGCCTAAACCGGGACTAGTAGGGCCTTACAATGAGCAGTTCTTC. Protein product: CATRPKPGLVGPYNEQFF.

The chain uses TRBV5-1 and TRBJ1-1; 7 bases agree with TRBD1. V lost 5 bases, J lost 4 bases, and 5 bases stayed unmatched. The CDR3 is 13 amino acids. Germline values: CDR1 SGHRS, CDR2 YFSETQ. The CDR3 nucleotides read TGCGCCAGCAGAGACAGGGTAGGCACTGAAGCTTTCTTT. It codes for CASRDRVGTEAFF.